This entry lists 27 T cell receptor beta chains sequenced from one sample in a study of early T cells in non-severe SARS-CoV-2 infection. TCRdb called the 5' RACE reads again in MiXCR, with one record for every CDR3 protein. In the table there are roughly 58,000 distinct CDR3 sequences, about an eighth of which are singletons. Sequenced sample: whole blood. These receptors were obtained from an adult who was a healthcare worker with PCR-confirmed SARS-CoV-2 infection or an uninfected control (not recorded which).

Only a few counts were recorded for this clonotype. V gene TRBV29-1 combines with J gene TRBJ1-2; D is undetermined. V gave up 6 bases and J gave up 10 bases, with 15 bases separating them. The germline CDR1 and CDR2 sequences are SQVTM and ANQGSEA. This CDR3 comprises 11 residues. CDR3 DNA: TGCAGCGTCGCACCCCTTCTCGACTACACCTTC. Residues: CSVAPLLDYTF.

The sample holds many counts of this clonotype. The chain links TRBV3-1 to TRBJ2-7; TRBD2 aligns across 7 bases. The germline gives CDR1 LGHDT, CDR2 YNNKEL (reference sequence). The junction had 9 bases not matched to a gene; V was cut back by 1 base and J by 3 bases. The CDR3 is 16 residues long. The CDR3, as DNA: TGTGCCAGCAGCCAAGCATTAGGACTAGAGCTCTACGAGCAGTACTTC. Protein: CASSQALGLELYEQYF.

This clonotype was seen ten or more times. The V and J genes are TRBV4-3 and TRBJ2-5, with 9 bases that match TRBD2. Per germline, CDR1 LGHNA and CDR2 YSLEER. This CDR3 has 15 amino acids. V was clipped by 4 bases and J by 1 base; unmatched bases: 4. The CDR3 bases are TGCGCCAGCAGCCCTAGCGGGACAACCCAAGAGACCCAGTACTTC. Its translation: CASSPSGTTQETQYF.

In the case of this clonotype: The germline gene is not matched at one end of the junction; a read error may be the cause. The V and J genes are TRBV7-2 and TRBJ2-5; D not resolved. The germline CDR1 and CDR2 sequences are SGHTA and FQGNSA. The CDR3 spans 14 residues. CDR3 sequence (DNA): TGTGTCAGCAGCCCTTCACCTGACCATGCGGCCCAGTACTTC. Its translation is CVSSPSPDHAAQYF.

This clonotype was picked up many times. J is TRBJ2-2 and V is TRBV20-1; TRBD2 might be the D (6 bases). Germline V CDR1 and CDR2: DFQATT, SNEGSKA (reference sequence). Trimming cost V 0 bases and J 6 bases, with 8 bases left between them. This CDR3 is 13 amino acids long. The CDR3 nucleotides are TGCAGTGCTAGAGACCGCGGGGCCGGGGAGCTGTTTTTT. Translated, it gives CSARDRGAGELFF.

This sequence joins TRBV7-2 and TRBJ2-5; D is perhaps TRBD1 or TRBD2 (5 bases each). The CDR3 totals 13 residues. Trimming stripped 5 bases from V and 5 bases from J, with 12 bases between. The germline CDR1 and CDR2 sequences are SGHTA and FQGNSA. The CDR3, as DNA: TGTGCCAGCAGCAGGGACCCCACGGAGACCCAGTACTTC. It codes for CASSRDPTETQYF. Variable domain in full (rest from reference TRBV7-2 and TRBJ2-5): GAGVSQSPSNKVTEKGKDVELRCDPISGHTALYWYRQSLGQGLEFLIYFQGNSAPDKSGLPSDRFSAERTGGSVSTLTIQRTQQEDSAVYLCASSRDPTETQYFGPGTRLLVL.

This clonotype was observed many times. The genes are TRBV5-1 and TRBJ2-7; D is unresolved. Germline CDR1 SGHRS, CDR2 YFSETQ. There are 13 residues in the CDR3. The germline V and J ends were trimmed by 2 bases and 3 bases, with 9 bases remaining between them. CDR3 nucleotide sequence: TGCGCCAGCAGCTTCGGACCTGGCTACGAGCAGTACTTC. This codes for CASSFGPGYEQYF.

This clonotype has just a few counts. The chain carries TRBV7-2 and TRBJ2-1, with 7 nucleotides matching TRBD2. J was trimmed by 4 bases and V by 1 base; bases with no gene match: 4. The CDR3 is 15 amino acids. The germline gives CDR1 SGHTA, CDR2 FQGNSA. CDR3 sequence reads: CASSLERGRYNEQFF. CDR3 DNA sequence: TGTGCCAGCAGCTTAGAGCGGGGCCGGTACAATGAGCAGTTCTTC.

This chain uses TRBV20-1 with TRBJ2-2; D gene uncertain. The germline V gene has CDR1 DFQATT and CDR2 SNEGSKA (reference sequence). The CDR3 consists of 12 residues. V was clipped by 1 base and J by 4 bases, with 4 bases between them. CDR3 in DNA: TGCAGTGCTAGAGCTTTCACCGGGGAGCTGTTTTTT. This encodes CSARAFTGELFF.

This clonotype was observed a handful of times. V and J are TRBV19 and TRBJ1-2; TRBD1 might be the D (5 bases). CDR1 is LNHDA, CDR2 SQIVND, per germline (reference sequence). Trimming took 11 bases from V and 3 from J, leaving 16 bases between them. CDR3 length: 13 amino acids. The CDR3 bases are TGTGCCCTCGGCGGGGGATCGGACTATGGCTACACCTTC. It translates to CALGGGSDYGYTF.

The CDR3 DNA reads TGTGCCAGCAGCTTCGACAGCGCCAAAAACATTCAGTACTTC. It translates to CASSFDSAKNIQYF. The chain carries TRBV7-8 and TRBJ2-4, with D possibly TRBD1 on 5 matching bases. V dropped 3 bases and J dropped 1 base, with 7 bases sitting between them. Per the germline V gene, CDR1 is SGHVS and CDR2 is FQNEAQ. There are 14 residues in the CDR3.

The rearrangement joins TRBV20-1 to TRBJ1-2; 8 bases match TRBD1. This CDR3 comprises 12 residues. CDR1 and CDR2 (germline): DFQATT, SNEGSKA (reference sequence). The junction had 5 bases not matched to a gene; V was cut back by 4 bases and J by 7 bases. The CDR3 DNA sequence: TGCAGTGCTAACAGACAGGGGTCTGGCTACACCTTC. This codes for CSANRQGSGYTF.

Many counts were recorded for this clonotype. V is TRBV6-5 and J is TRBJ1-1; a possible D gene is TRBD1 (5 bases). The CDR3 contains 14 residues. Germline V gene data show CDR1 as MNHEY and CDR2 as SVGAGI. V gave up 5 bases and J gave up 4 bases, with 14 bases separating them. This CDR3 is CASSTGRGSTEAFF. Written as DNA, the CDR3 is TGTGCCAGCAGTACGGGGCGGGGTTCCACTGAAGCTTTCTTT.

The rearrangement joins TRBV30 to TRBJ1-2, with D possibly TRBD1 on 6 matching bases. CDR1 is GTSNPN and CDR2 is SVGIG in the germline V gene (reference sequence). This CDR3 has 13 amino acids. Trimming removed 0 bases at V and 8 bases at J, with 13 bases between. CDR3 in amino acids: CAWSVLGGSGYTF. In nucleotides, the CDR3 is TGTGCCTGGAGTGTACTGGGGGGCAGCGGCTACACCTTC.

The rearrangement uses TRBV11-3 and TRBJ2-1; 9 positions agree with TRBD2. Germline assignment: CDR1 SGHNT and CDR2 YENEEA. V lost 1 base, J lost 8 bases, and 15 bases stayed unmatched. This CDR3 contains 18 residues. The CDR3 DNA sequence: TGTGCCAGCAGCTTAGCCACGGGGGGACTAGCATTGGTTCATGAGCAGTTCTTC. Encoded protein: CASSLATGGLALVHEQFF.

The V and J genes are TRBV12-3 or TRBV12-4 and TRBJ1-1; D not certain. V lost 8 bases, J lost 3 bases, and 16 bases lay in between. This CDR3 contains 14 residues. The CDR3 bases are TGTGCCAGCGGGGAGGACGACATGCACACTGAAGCTTTCTTT. As protein: CASGEDDMHTEAFF.

This clonotype was observed many times. The chain couples TRBV2 to TRBJ2-2; TRBD2 aligns across 9 bases. Trimming cost V 8 bases and J 9 bases; bases outside gene matches: 10. Germline CDR1 reads SNHLY; CDR2 reads FYNNEI. The CDR3 length is 14 residues. CDR3 residues: CASADWRGGRELFF. Here the CDR3 DNA reads TGTGCCAGCGCCGATTGGCGGGGGGGCCGGGAGCTGTTTTTT.

Turning to this clonotype: This likely comes from a read error, as the CDR3 has no conserved phenylalanine or tryptophan at its end. The rearrangement uses TRBV7-9 and TRBJ1-2, with TRBD1 identical over 10 bases. Per the germline V gene, CDR1 is SEHNR and CDR2 is FQNEAQ (reference sequence). J lost 6 bases, V lost 5 bases, and 9 bases had no gene match. The CDR3 is 15 residues long. CDR3 coding DNA: TGTGCCAGCAGCCCCCCGGGACAGGGGTTAAATGGCTACACCTTA. Protein: CASSPPGQGLNGYTL.

This chain uses TRBV12-3 or TRBV12-4 with TRBJ2-1; D is undetermined. V lost 6 bases, J lost 14 bases, and 14 bases lay in between. The CDR3 is made up of 11 amino acids. Written as DNA, the CDR3 is TGTGCCAGCAGACATGGTTTCTGGGAGTTCTTC. It translates to CASRHGFWEFF.

V gene TRBV7-2 combines with J gene TRBJ2-7; 8 bases fit TRBD2. This CDR3 region has 16 residues. J was trimmed by 0 bases and V by 5 bases; bases with no gene match: 9. The V gene's germline CDR1 is SGHTA and CDR2 FQGNSA. The CDR3: CASSTLAGGLSYEQYF. As DNA, the CDR3 is TGTGCCAGCAGCACCCTGGCGGGGGGACTCTCCTACGAGCAGTACTTC.

The V and J genes are TRBV20-1 and TRBJ2-7, with TRBD1 identical over 11 bases. Germline values: CDR1 DFQATT, CDR2 SNEGSKA (reference sequence). Germline trimming cut 5 bases from V and 3 bases from J; bases unmatched to any gene: 9. CDR3 length: 15 amino acids. The CDR3, as DNA: TGCAGTGCTGCCCCTGGGACAGGGGGGATCTACGAGCAGTACTTC. Translation gives CSAAPGTGGIYEQYF.

The chain joins TRBV6-5 to TRBJ1-5; D may be TRBD1 (6 bases). This CDR3 comprises 16 residues. Germline assignment: CDR1 MNHEY and CDR2 SVGAGI. Trimming left V 5 bases short and J 1 base short, with 15 bases between. The CDR3 DNA reads as TGTGCCAGCAGTCAAAGGACAGTGACGAGCAATCAGCCCCAGCATTTT. Translation: CASSQRTVTSNQPQHF.

At least ten counts were recorded for this clonotype. J is TRBJ1-6 and V is TRBV12-3 or TRBV12-4, with D possibly TRBD1 on 5 matching bases. The CDR3 is 15 amino acids. With 3 bases removed from V and 11 bases from J, the gap between germline ends came to 17 bases. CDR3 loop: CASSLKGPGATPLHF. CDR3 DNA: TGTGCCAGCAGTTTGAAGGGGCCCGGGGCGACACCCCTCCACTTT.

This clonotype was picked up many times. This chain connects TRBV5-1 to TRBJ2-7; 9 bases map to TRBD1. Losses at the gene ends were 4 bases for V and 6 bases for J; bases not matched to a gene: 5. In germline, CDR1 is SGHRS, CDR2 YFSETQ. This CDR3 contains 13 residues. As DNA, the CDR3 is TGCGCCAGCAGCCCGGACAGGGGAGGCGAGCAGTACTTC. Protein: CASSPDRGGEQYF.

This clonotype was seen more than once but under ten times. V gene TRBV12-3 or TRBV12-4 combines with J gene TRBJ2-3; D might be TRBD2 (5 bases). CDR3 length: 12 residues. V was shortened by 5 bases and J by 3 bases, with 6 bases between the two germline ends. The CDR3 protein is CASSRTTDTQYF. In DNA, the CDR3 is TGTGCCAGCAGTAGGACTACAGATACGCAGTATTTT.

This clonotype was seen a few times. V usage is TRBV5-4 and J usage is TRBJ2-5, with D tentatively TRBD1 or TRBD2 (5 bases each). This CDR3 has 13 residues. Germline V gives CDR1 SGHNT, CDR2 YYREEE (reference sequence). Trimming shortened V by 5 bases and J by 5 bases, and 13 bases separated the two germline ends. The CDR3 nucleotides are TGTGCCAGCAGACTTGGGGGTTCCGAGACCCAGTACTTC. Translation gives CASRLGGSETQYF.

The count of this clonotype is one. This sequence joins TRBV9 and TRBJ1-2, with TRBD1 matching 11 bases. The J segment lost 2 bases and the V segment lost 3 bases, leaving 6 bases of the junction unmatched. The CDR3 runs 16 residues. Germline CDR1 and CDR2: SGDLS and YYNGEE. This CDR3 is CASSAGDRGKNYGYTF. CDR3 nucleotides: TGTGCCAGCAGCGCTGGGGACAGGGGGAAAAACTATGGCTACACCTTC. Full variable domain (rest looked up from reference TRBV9 and TRBJ1-2): DSGVTQTPKHLITATGQRVTLRCSPRSGDLSVYWYQQSLDQGLQFLIQYYNGEERAKGNILERFSAQQFPDLHSELNLSSLELGDSALYFCASSAGDRGKNYGYTFGSGTRLTVV.